These 31 T cell receptor beta chains share one sample of origin, sequenced in a study of Tregs in tolerant kidney transplant recipients. The nonmyeloablative bone marrow transplants came from related graft donors, with transient mixed chimerism. Sequencing used immunoSEQ multiplex PCR; TCRdb keeps in-frame clones, though not all of them. The sample lists approximately 90,000 clones; 93% were seen once. The specimen comprised CD4+ T cells from blood (PBMCs), sampled 12 months after the transplant. The receptors derive from a human patient who received a combined kidney and bone marrow transplant. Some of the T cells might come from the graft donor.

This chain joins TRBV19 and TRBJ2-7; 13 bases match TRBD2. The CDR3 is made up of 16 amino acids. CDR1 is LNHDA and CDR2 is SQIVND in the germline V gene (reference sequence). V was clipped by 5 bases and J by 2 bases; unmatched bases: 6. CDR3 residues: CASSPEGLAGTYEQYF. The CDR3 DNA is TGTGCCAGTAGTCCCGAGGGACTAGCGGGAACCTACGAGCAGTACTTC.

CDR3 protein: CASSQGDRGPADTQYF. The CDR3 DNA is TGCGCCAGCAGCCAAGGAGACAGGGGGCCGGCAGATACGCAGTATTTT. The rearrangement joins TRBV4-1 to TRBJ2-3, with 10 bases aligning to TRBD1. CDR3 length equals 16 residues. Germline values: CDR1 MGHRA, CDR2 YSYEKL. J was trimmed by 4 bases and V by 1 base; bases with no gene match: 5.

The rearrangement links TRBV7-3 to TRBJ2-1; the match to TRBD1 covers 7 bases. The CDR3 covers 15 residues. The germline V gene has CDR1 SGHTA and CDR2 FQGTGA. J lost 1 base, V lost 5 bases, and 5 bases had no gene match. The CDR3 here is CASSTTGVSYNEQFF. The CDR3 DNA is TGTGCCAGCAGCACAACAGGGGTATCCTACAATGAGCAGTTCTTC.

The chain combines TRBV18 with TRBJ2-5, with TRBD2 matching over 10 bases. From germline, CDR1 is KGHSH and CDR2 LQKENI. The CDR3 is 16 residues long. J was trimmed by 5 bases and V by 2 bases; bases with no gene match: 8. CDR3 nucleotide sequence: TGTGCCAGCTCACCAGCGCTAGCGGGAGTAGGTGAGACCCAGTACTTC. Translated: CASSPALAGVGETQYF.

This clone was found a few times. This chain joins TRBV15 and TRBJ2-4, with 10 bases that match TRBD1. The CDR3 extends over 13 amino acids. The V and J ends lost 9 bases and 8 bases, in that order; junction bases with no gene match: 7. Germline loops: CDR1 LNHNV, CDR2 YYDKDF (reference sequence). The CDR3 sequence is CATTTGGDDIQYF. CDR3 nucleotides: TGTGCCACTACGACAGGGGGCGATGACATTCAGTACTTC.

The CDR3 bases are TGTGCCATCAGTGAACAGGGGAGCAATCAGCCCCAGCATTTT. Translated: CAISEQGSNQPQHF. This chain joins TRBV10-3 and TRBJ1-5, with 7 bases aligning to TRBD1. V shed 3 bases and J 1 base; nucleotides not matched to a gene: 0. The CDR3 runs 14 residues. Germline CDR1 is ENHRY and CDR2 is SYGVKD.

The genes are TRBV28 and TRBJ2-3, with 10 bases that match TRBD2. The CDR3 is 16 residues long. Germline loops: CDR1 MDHEN, CDR2 SYDVKM. V gave up 2 bases and J gave up 6 bases; unmatched junction bases: 8. CDR3 region: CASSLSYSGGADTQYF. CDR3 nucleotides: TGTGCCAGCAGTTTAAGTTACAGCGGGGGGGCCGATACGCAGTATTTT.

The chain combines TRBV5-1 with TRBJ2-1, with 8 bases that match TRBD2. Germline V gene data show CDR1 as SGHRS and CDR2 as YFSETQ. The CDR3 runs 15 residues. The V gene end was trimmed by 0 bases and the J gene end by 8 bases; junction bases not matched to a gene: 7. Here the CDR3 reads CASSLEAGVLDEQFF. The DNA for the CDR3 is TGCGCCAGCAGCTTGGAAGCGGGAGTTCTCGATGAGCAGTTCTTC.

The V gene is TRBV4-3, the J gene TRBJ1-2; no clear D. The germline V gene has CDR1 LGHNA and CDR2 YSLEER. Trimming left V 1 base short and J 2 bases short, with 11 bases between. The CDR3 spans 15 residues. The DNA of the CDR3 is TGCGCCAGCAGCCAAGGACCTAGCCCCAACTATGGCTACACCTTC. Protein product: CASSQGPSPNYGYTF.

This rearrangement joins TRBV2 to TRBJ2-5; 16 nucleotides match TRBD2. This CDR3 has 17 residues. The germline gives CDR1 SNHLY, CDR2 FYNNEI. With V trimmed by 6 bases and J by 5 bases, 9 bases remained unmatched. For the CDR3, the DNA is TGTGCCAGCAGGGGGGGACTAGCGGGGGGGCCGAGGGAGACCCAGTACTTC. It codes for CASRGGLAGGPRETQYF. Full variable domain (missing parts from reference TRBV2 and TRBJ2-5): EPEVTQTPSHQVTQMGQEVILRCVPISNHLYFYWYRQILGQKVEFLVSFYNNEISEKSEIFDDQFSVERPDGSNFTLKIRSTKLEDSAMYFCASRGGLAGGPRETQYFGPGTRLLVL.

The chain recombines TRBV2 with TRBJ2-7; a weak D match, TRBD2 (6 bases). Per germline, CDR1 SNHLY and CDR2 FYNNEI. V was clipped by 1 base and J by 4 bases, with 14 bases between them. CDR3 length: 15 residues. The DNA for the CDR3 is TGTGCCAGCAGTGAAGGGCCAGGGAGGAGGTACGAGCAGTACTTC. The encoded protein is CASSEGPGRRYEQYF.

The chain uses TRBV29-1 and TRBJ1-1; a weak D match, TRBD1 (6 bases). The CDR3 runs 12 residues. Trimming pared 4 bases from V and 3 bases from J, leaving 9 bases between. Germline lookup yields CDR1 SQVTM and CDR2 ANQGSEA. In DNA, the CDR3 is TGCAGCGTTGGAGGGGGGGACACTGAAGCTTTCTTT. It yields the protein CSVGGGDTEAFF.

The V gene is TRBV29-1, the J gene TRBJ2-5; 9 nucleotides align to TRBD1. CDR1 is SQVTM and CDR2 is ANQGSEA in the germline V gene. Trimming took 2 bases from V and 5 from J; bases not matched to a gene: 6. CDR3 length: 14 amino acids. The CDR3 coding sequence is TGCAGCGTTGAAAGGACAGGGGTGTTGGAGACCCAGTACTTC. Protein product: CSVERTGVLETQYF.

The rearrangement uses TRBV7-6 and TRBJ1-4, with 9 bases that match TRBD1. This CDR3 spans 14 amino acids. Germline V gene sequence: CDR1 SGHVS, CDR2 FNYEAQ. V lost 3 bases, J lost 8 bases, and 4 bases stayed unmatched. CDR3 bases: TGTGCCAGCAGCTTGGGACAGGGAGGCGAAAAACTGTTTTTT. Translation: CASSLGQGGEKLFF.

The J gene is TRBJ1-1, the V gene TRBV30, with a possible D match to TRBD1 (5 bases). Germline V gives CDR1 GTSNPN, CDR2 SVGIG (reference sequence). The CDR3 sequence is 13 residues long. Trimming pared 3 bases from V and 5 bases from J, leaving 13 bases between. The CDR3 DNA sequence: TGTGCCTGGAGGGGGGGAGAAAAAACTGAAGCTTTCTTT. It yields the protein CAWRGGEKTEAFF.

The rearrangement links TRBV18 to TRBJ1-5, with a possible D match to TRBD1 (6 bases). CDR1 and CDR2 (germline): KGHSH, LQKENI. The CDR3 sequence is 15 residues long. With 3 bases removed from V and 7 bases from J, the gap between germline ends came to 16 bases. Here the CDR3 reads CASSPTSQGVQPQHF. The DNA of the CDR3 is TGTGCCAGCTCACCCACTTCACAGGGAGTACAGCCCCAGCATTTT.

This rearrangement joins TRBV7-9 to TRBJ1-2; a possible D gene is TRBD1 (5 bases). In germline, CDR1 is SEHNR, CDR2 FQNEAQ (reference sequence). The CDR3 spans 12 residues. V was cut by 1 base and J by 8 bases, with 8 bases left in between. The CDR3 DNA follows: TGTGCCAGCAGCTTAGACCAGGGAGGCTACACCTTC. The encoded protein is CASSLDQGGYTF.

The chain recombines TRBV7-2 with TRBJ2-1, with D maybe TRBD2 (5 bases). The germline V gene encodes CDR1 SGHTA and CDR2 FQGNSA. V was cut by 1 base and J by 8 bases, with 9 bases left in between. The CDR3 is 13 residues long. CDR3 coding DNA: TGTGCCAGCAGCTTAGACGGGAACGATGAGCAGTTCTTC. It is translated as CASSLDGNDEQFF. The entire variable domain, with the rest obtained from reference TRBV7-2 and TRBJ2-1, is as follows: GAGVSQSPSNKVTEKGKDVELRCDPISGHTALYWYRQSLGQGLEFLIYFQGNSAPDKSGLPSDRFSAERTGGSVSTLTIQRTQQEDSAVYLCASSLDGNDEQFFGPGTRLTVL.

The genes are TRBV27 and TRBJ2-7; D might be TRBD2 (5 bases). CDR3 length: 14 residues. Trimming removed 2 bases from V and 2 bases from J, with 10 bases in between. Germline V gene sequence: CDR1 MNHEY, CDR2 SMNVEV (reference sequence). CDR3 in amino acids: CASSLTDGAYEQYF. Here the CDR3 DNA reads TGTGCCAGCAGTTTAACAGACGGGGCCTACGAGCAGTACTTC.

The rearrangement joins TRBV7-2 to TRBJ2-7; TRBD2 aligns across 7 bases. Trimming at V came to 3 bases and at J to 3 bases, leaving 5 bases not matched to a gene. The CDR3 totals 14 residues. CDR1 is SGHTA, CDR2 FQGNSA, per germline. CDR3 bases: TGTGCCAGCAGCTTCCAGCGGGGTATCTACGAGCAGTACTTC. The encoded protein is CASSFQRGIYEQYF.

The J gene is TRBJ2-2, the V gene TRBV11-3, with 7 bases matching TRBD1. CDR3 length: 16 residues. CDR1 is SGHNT and CDR2 is YENEEA in the germline V gene. V gave up 3 bases and J gave up 5 bases; unmatched junction bases: 9. CDR3 nucleotide sequence: TGTGCCAGCAGCTTTTCTACAGGGGTGGATACCGGGGAGCTGTTTTTT. Encoded protein: CASSFSTGVDTGELFF.

This rearrangement joins TRBV10-2 to TRBJ2-1, with TRBD2 as a possible D gene (6 bases). The V gene lost 7 bases and the J gene lost 6 bases, with 16 bases spanning the gap. The CDR3 length is 14 residues. CDR1 is WSHSY and CDR2 is SAAADI in the germline V gene. The DNA of the CDR3 is TGCGCCAGCAAGTACGGGGGAAACCTCAATGAGCAGTTCTTC. This sequence encodes CASKYGGNLNEQFF.

The rearrangement links TRBV5-6 to TRBJ2-2, with D maybe TRBD1 (6 bases). Germline V gene lookup returns CDR1 SGHDT and CDR2 YYEEEE. This CDR3 has 15 residues. V was clipped by 2 bases and J by 1 base, with 9 bases between them. The CDR3 DNA follows: TGTGCCAGCAGCTTAATGGGACAGAACACCGGGGAGCTGTTTTTT. Protein: CASSLMGQNTGELFF.

This sequence joins TRBV2 and TRBJ2-1; 10 bases are a match to TRBD1. V was clipped by 10 bases and J by 12 bases; unmatched bases: 15. Germline assignment: CDR1 SNHLY and CDR2 FYNNEI. This CDR3 contains 14 residues. The CDR3 DNA is TGTGCCACCATGAGGACAGGGGGATCGTCTGGGCAGTTCTTC. This gives the protein CATMRTGGSSGQFF. The variable domain in full, completed from reference TRBV2 and TRBJ2-1, reads EPEVTQTPSHQVTQMGQEVILRCVPISNHLYFYWYRQILGQKVEFLVSFYNNEISEKSEIFDDQFSVERPDGSNFTLKIRSTKLEDSAMYFCATMRTGGSSGQFFGPGTRLTVL.

This rearrangement joins TRBV7-6 to TRBJ2-5; 14 nucleotides align to TRBD2. CDR1 is SGHVS and CDR2 is FNYEAQ in the germline V gene. After removal of 3 bases from V and 5 bases from J, the junction contained 5 bases not matched to a gene. The CDR3 is 16 amino acids. CDR3 sequence: CASSFGLAGGGETQYF. The CDR3 DNA sequence: TGTGCCAGCAGCTTCGGACTAGCGGGGGGAGGGGAGACCCAGTACTTC.

This clone appeared a single time. The chain has TRBV11-1 and TRBJ2-1; 9 bases align to TRBD1. The CDR3 has 18 amino acids. Germline V gene lookup returns CDR1 SGHAT and CDR2 FQDESV (reference sequence). The V gene end was trimmed by 0 bases and the J gene end by 4 bases; junction bases not matched to a gene: 10. The DNA for the CDR3 is TGTGCCAGCAGCTTAGCCACCACCCCGGGACAGGGTTACAATGAGCAGTTCTTC. Translated, it gives CASSLATTPGQGYNEQFF.

The chain couples TRBV5-6 to TRBJ2-2, with D possibly TRBD1 on 6 matching bases. In germline, CDR1 is SGHDT, CDR2 YYEEEE. The CDR3 has 17 residues. V was cut by 2 bases and J by 1 base, with 15 bases left in between. The CDR3 bases are TGTGCCAGCAGCTTCTCACCGGGACACAAGAACACCGGGGAGCTGTTTTTT. Translating it yields CASSFSPGHKNTGELFF.

This chain links TRBV4-2 with TRBJ2-7; D gene unclear. V was clipped by 4 bases and J by 4 bases, with 14 bases between them. This CDR3 has 14 residues. Germline V lookup: CDR1 LGHNA, CDR2 YNFKEQ. The CDR3 region has the DNA TGTGCCAGCAGCCTAGAGGTGGTAGAATACGAGCAGTACTTC. It yields the protein CASSLEVVEYEQYF.

The J gene is TRBJ1-5, the V gene TRBV29-1; D is possibly TRBD1 (6 bases). V was clipped by 4 bases and J by 2 bases, with 9 bases between them. Germline assignment: CDR1 SQVTM and CDR2 ANQGSEA. The CDR3 contains 13 residues. CDR3 amino acids: CSVGGLGNQPQHF. The CDR3 DNA reads as TGCAGCGTTGGGGGGCTCGGCAATCAGCCCCAGCATTTT. The variable domain in full, completed from reference TRBV29-1 and TRBJ1-5, reads SAVISQKPSRDICQRGTSLTIQCQVDSQVTMMFWYRQQPGQSLTLIATANQGSEATYESGFVIDKFPISRPNLTFSTLTVSNMSPEDSSIYLCSVGGLGNQPQHFGDGTRLSIL.

A note on this clone: Other DNA sequences in the sample encode the same CDR3. This sequence joins TRBV18 and TRBJ1-6, with D tentatively TRBD1 (6 bases). The V end lost 6 bases, the J end lost 7 bases, and 16 bases lay between the germline ends. The CDR3 has 15 amino acids. CDR1 KGHSH and CDR2 LQKENI come from the germline V gene. In nucleotides, the CDR3 is TGTGCCAGCTCTACAACCAGGGGAAACAATTCACCCCTCCACTTT. Translation gives CASSTTRGNNSPLHF.

The V and J genes are TRBV30 and TRBJ2-2; unclear D gene. The CDR3 is made up of 13 amino acids. The V end was cut by 2 bases, the J end by 16 bases, with 20 bases between. Germline CDR1 and CDR2: GTSNPN and SVGIG (reference sequence). The CDR3 sequence is CAWSMNLPPSPFF. In DNA, the CDR3 is TGTGCCTGGAGTATGAACCTTCCTCCTAGTCCGTTTTTT.